Listed below are T cell receptor beta chains from one sample, sequenced in a study of radiotherapy plus CTLA-4 blockade in lung cancer. The method was immunoSEQ multiplex PCR; TCRdb's version includes in-frame clones alone and lacks a portion of them. The sample records around 38,000 clones, 70% to 90% being singletons. The sample consisted of peripheral blood, taken from a patient treated with radiotherapy plus ipilimumab. The receptor set was obtained from a human donor with non-small cell lung cancer whose response to radiotherapy plus ipilimumab could not be evaluated. Each CDR3 is given with its conserved first and last residue. D genes are given only for firm matches. A row's size may be missing; if present it is once, few, many or a size class.

v_gene	j_gene	d_gene	abundance	CDR3aa	CDR3nt
TRBV9	TRBJ1-1	NA	NA	CASSAGPNTEAFF	TGTGCCAGCAGCGCAGGTCCCAACACTGAAGCTTTCTTT
TRBV5-1	TRBJ1-2	TRBD1	NA	CASSQGQTYGYTF	TGCGCCAGCAGCCAGGGACAGACCTATGGCTACACCTTC
TRBV5-4	TRBJ1-2	NA	NA	CASSPSSTKDYTF	TGTGCCAGCAGCCCAAGTAGTACCAAAGACTACACCTTC
TRBV7-7	TRBJ2-7	NA	NA	CASSSQSMTVYEQYF	TGTGCTAGCAGCTCCCAATCTATGACAGTCTACGAGCAGTACTTC
TRBV27	TRBJ2-6	NA	NA	CASSLNWANVLTF	TGTGCCAGCAGTTTGAACTGGGCCAACGTCCTGACTTTC
TRBV5-1	TRBJ2-3	TRBD2	NA	CASSLAPSGVTDTQYF	TGCGCCAGCAGCTTGGCCCCTAGCGGGGTCACAGATACGCAGTATTTT
TRBV7-2	TRBJ2-1	NA	NA	CASSLSSAGRYEQFF	TGTGCCAGCAGCTTGAGTTCGGCAGGGCGGTATGAGCAGTTCTTC
TRBV6-5	TRBJ1-4	NA	NA	CASSYAGGGMTEKLFF	TGTGCCAGCAGCTACGCCGGGGGGGGGATGACCGAAAAACTGTTTTTT
TRBV6-5	TRBJ1-1	TRBD1	NA	CASSYGTGGRGTEAFF	TGTGCCAGCAGTTACGGGACAGGGGGCAGGGGGACTGAAGCTTTCTTT
TRBV7-9	TRBJ2-4	TRBD2	few	CARRGRGIAKNIQYF	TGTGCCAGGCGCGGGAGAGGGATAGCCAAAAACATTCAGTACTTC
TRBV18	TRBJ2-7	TRBD2	NA	CASSNDAGRVSDF	TGTGCCAGCTCAAATGATGCGGGGAGGGTGTCGGACTTC